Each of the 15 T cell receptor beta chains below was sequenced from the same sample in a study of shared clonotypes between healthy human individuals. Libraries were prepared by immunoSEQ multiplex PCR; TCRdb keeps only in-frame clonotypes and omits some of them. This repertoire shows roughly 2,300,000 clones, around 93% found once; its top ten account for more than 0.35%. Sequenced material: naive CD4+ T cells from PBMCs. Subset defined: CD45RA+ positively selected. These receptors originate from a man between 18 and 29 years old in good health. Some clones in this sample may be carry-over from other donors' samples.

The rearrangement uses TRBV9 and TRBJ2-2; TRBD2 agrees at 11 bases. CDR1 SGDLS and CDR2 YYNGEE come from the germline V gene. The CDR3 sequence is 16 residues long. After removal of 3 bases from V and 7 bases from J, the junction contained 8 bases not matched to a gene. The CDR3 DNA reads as TGTGCCAGCAGCGAACAACCGGGACTAGCGGTCGGGGAGCTGTTTTTT. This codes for CASSEQPGLAVGELFF.

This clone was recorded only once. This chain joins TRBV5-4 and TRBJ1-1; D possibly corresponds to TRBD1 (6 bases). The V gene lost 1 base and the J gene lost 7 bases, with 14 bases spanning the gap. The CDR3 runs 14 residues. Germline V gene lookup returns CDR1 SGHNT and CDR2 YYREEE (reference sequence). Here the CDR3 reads CASSLWGARIEAFF. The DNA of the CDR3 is TGTGCCAGCAGCTTGTGGGGGGCGCGGATTGAAGCTTTCTTT.

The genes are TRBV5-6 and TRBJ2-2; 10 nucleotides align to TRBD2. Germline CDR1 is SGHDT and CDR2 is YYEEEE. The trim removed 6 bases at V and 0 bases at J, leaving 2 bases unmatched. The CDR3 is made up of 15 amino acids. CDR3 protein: CASTGLAANTGELFF. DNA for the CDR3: TGTGCCAGCACTGGACTAGCGGCGAACACCGGGGAGCTGTTTTTT. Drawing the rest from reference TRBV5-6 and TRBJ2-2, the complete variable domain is DAGVTQSPTHLIKTRGQQVTLRCSPKSGHDTVSWYQQALGQGPQFIFQYYEEEERQRGNFPDRFSGHQFPNYSSELNVNALLLGDSALYLCASTGLAANTGELFFGEGSRLTVL.

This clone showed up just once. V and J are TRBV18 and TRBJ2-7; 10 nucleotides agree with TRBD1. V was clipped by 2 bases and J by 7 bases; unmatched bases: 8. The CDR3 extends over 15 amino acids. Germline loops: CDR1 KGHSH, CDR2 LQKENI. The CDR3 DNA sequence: TGTGCCAGCTCACCATTCCCGGGACAGGGGTCGGAGCAGTACTTC. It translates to CASSPFPGQGSEQYF.

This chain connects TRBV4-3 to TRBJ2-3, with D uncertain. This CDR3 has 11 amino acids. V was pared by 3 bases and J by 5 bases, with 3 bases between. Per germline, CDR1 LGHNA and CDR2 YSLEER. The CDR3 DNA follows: TGCGCCAGCAGCCACGGAGATACGCAGTATTTT. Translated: CASSHGDTQYF.

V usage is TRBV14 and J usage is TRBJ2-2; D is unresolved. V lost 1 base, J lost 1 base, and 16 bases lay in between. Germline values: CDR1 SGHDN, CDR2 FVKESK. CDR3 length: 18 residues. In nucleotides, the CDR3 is TGTGCCAGCAGCCAAGCCGGCAGGCGAAATCTGAACACCGGGGAGCTGTTTTTT. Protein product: CASSQAGRRNLNTGELFF.

CDR3 sequence: CASSQEYTSAEQYF. CDR3 coding DNA: TGCGCCAGCAGCCAAGAATACACCTCTGCCGAGCAGTACTTC. The chain uses TRBV4-1 and TRBJ2-7; no definite D call. V lost 0 bases to trimming and J lost 6 bases, with 12 bases between them. The germline V gene has CDR1 MGHRA and CDR2 YSYEKL. The CDR3 sequence is 14 residues long.

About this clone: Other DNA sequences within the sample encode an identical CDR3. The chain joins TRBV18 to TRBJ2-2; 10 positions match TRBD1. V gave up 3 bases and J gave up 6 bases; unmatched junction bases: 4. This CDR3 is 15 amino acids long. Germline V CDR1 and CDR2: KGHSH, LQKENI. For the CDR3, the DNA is TGTGCCAGCTCACCCGGGACAGGGGAAGCCGGGGAGCTGTTTTTT. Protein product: CASSPGTGEAGELFF.

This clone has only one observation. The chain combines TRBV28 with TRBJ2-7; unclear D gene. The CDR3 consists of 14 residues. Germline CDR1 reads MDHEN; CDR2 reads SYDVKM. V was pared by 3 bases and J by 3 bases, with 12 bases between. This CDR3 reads CASSFSGPLYEQYF. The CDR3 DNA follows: TGTGCCAGCAGTTTTTCCGGGCCTCTCTACGAGCAGTACTTC.

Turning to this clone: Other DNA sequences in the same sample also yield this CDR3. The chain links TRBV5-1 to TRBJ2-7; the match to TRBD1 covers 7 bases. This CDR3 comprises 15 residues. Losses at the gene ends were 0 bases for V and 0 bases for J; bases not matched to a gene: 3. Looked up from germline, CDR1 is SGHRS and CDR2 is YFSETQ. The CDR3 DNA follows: TGCGCCAGCAGCTTGGCGGGACAGCTCTCCTACGAGCAGTACTTC. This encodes CASSLAGQLSYEQYF.

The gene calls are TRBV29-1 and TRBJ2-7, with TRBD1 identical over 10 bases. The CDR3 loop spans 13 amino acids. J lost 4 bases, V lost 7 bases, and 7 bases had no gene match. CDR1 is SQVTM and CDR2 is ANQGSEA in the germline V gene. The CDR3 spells CSAAGQGLYEQYF. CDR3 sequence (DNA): TGCAGCGCCGCGGGACAGGGGTTGTACGAGCAGTACTTC.

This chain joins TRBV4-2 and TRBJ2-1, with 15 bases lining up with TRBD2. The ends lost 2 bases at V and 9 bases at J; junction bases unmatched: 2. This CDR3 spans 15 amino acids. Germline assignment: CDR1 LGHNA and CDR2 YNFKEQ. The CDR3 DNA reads TGTGCCAGCAGCCAACCGGGACTAGCGGGAGGTGAGCAGTTCTTC. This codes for CASSQPGLAGGEQFF.

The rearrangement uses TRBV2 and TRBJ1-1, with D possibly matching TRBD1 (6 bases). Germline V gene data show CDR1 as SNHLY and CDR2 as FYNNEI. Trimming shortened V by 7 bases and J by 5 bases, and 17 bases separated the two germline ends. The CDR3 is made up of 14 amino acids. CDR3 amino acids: CASTLDRSVTEAFF. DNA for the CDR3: TGTGCCAGCACTCTAGACAGGTCGGTGACTGAAGCTTTCTTT.

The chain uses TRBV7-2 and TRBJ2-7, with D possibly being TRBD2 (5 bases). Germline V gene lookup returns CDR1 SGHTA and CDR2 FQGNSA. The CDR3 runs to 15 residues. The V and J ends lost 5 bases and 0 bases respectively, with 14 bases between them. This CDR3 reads CASSPRRDGSYEQYF. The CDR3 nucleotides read TGTGCCAGCAGCCCACGTCGGGATGGCTCCTACGAGCAGTACTTC.

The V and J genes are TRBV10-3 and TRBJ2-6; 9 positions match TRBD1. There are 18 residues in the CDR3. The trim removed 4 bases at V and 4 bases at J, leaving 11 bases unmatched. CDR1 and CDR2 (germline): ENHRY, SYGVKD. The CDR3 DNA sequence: TGTGCCATCAGTGCGGACAGGGGCAGGACTCCAGGGGCCAACGTCCTGACTTTC. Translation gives CAISADRGRTPGANVLTF.